This passage covers 12 T cell receptor beta chains from one sample sequenced in a study of patients and donors after allogeneic stem cell transplantation. Each CDR3 protein gets one entry after TCRdb re-called the RT-PCR reads with MiXCR. Of over 150,000 distinct CDR3 sequences listed, roughly two fifths were seen once; the top ten hold about 33%. Sequenced material: blood, either unsorted or a sorted T cell fraction (not recorded which). These receptors all stem from a human donor who was either an allogeneic HSCT recipient or a stem cell or donor lymphocyte infusion donor (not recorded which). It is not recorded whose cells these are; they may come from a transplant donor.

The rearrangement uses TRBV7-2 and TRBJ2-1; 11 bases are a match to TRBD2. Looked up from germline, CDR1 is SGHTA and CDR2 is FQGNSA. J lost 7 bases, V lost 1 base, and 3 bases had no gene match. CDR3 size: 15 residues. The CDR3 region has the DNA TGTGCCAGCAGCTTAGAGACTAGCGGGAAAAATGAGCAGTTCTTC. This gives the protein CASSLETSGKNEQFF.

The genes are TRBV13 and TRBJ1-5; the D is unclear. The V end lost 3 bases, the J end lost 0 bases, and 15 bases lay between the germline ends. The V gene's germline CDR1 is PRHDT and CDR2 FYEKMQ (reference sequence). This CDR3 spans 17 amino acids. The CDR3 loop reads CASSFSGRNYSNQPQHF. The DNA of the CDR3 is TGTGCCAGCAGCTTCAGCGGGAGGAACTATAGCAATCAGCCCCAGCATTTT.

For this clonotype: At one of its ends the junction is not consistent with the germline gene, which may arise from a read error. V gene TRBV10-3 combines with J gene TRBJ1-1, with D perhaps matching TRBD1 (5 bases). Germline V gives CDR1 ENHRY, CDR2 SYGVKD. The CDR3 is 15 residues long. CDR3 residues: CAINEGWEPRTEVFF. Written as DNA, the CDR3 is TGTGCCATCAACGAGGGGTGGGAGCCGAGGACTGAAGTTTTCTTT.

This clonotype appeared a few times. The CDR3 DNA sequence: TGTGCCAGCAGTTTATACAGCCTGAACACTGAAGCTTTCTTT. This translates into CASSLYSLNTEAFF. The V gene is TRBV27, the J gene TRBJ1-1; D remains ambiguous. The CDR3 has 14 amino acids. Germline values: CDR1 MNHEY, CDR2 SMNVEV (reference sequence). V lost 1 base, J lost 0 bases, and 6 bases lay in between.

This clonotype showed up just once. The gene calls are TRBV20-1 and TRBJ1-5, with no clear D. This CDR3 spans 13 amino acids. V was clipped by 3 bases and J by 0 bases, with 6 bases between them. The germline CDR1 and CDR2 sequences are DFQATT and SNEGSKA (reference sequence). CDR3 loop: CSARRISNQPQHF. DNA of the CDR3: TGCAGTGCTAGGCGGATTAGCAATCAGCCCCAGCATTTT.

To note about this clonotype: Germline and junction disagree at one end, which may indicate a read error. V gene TRBV5-1 combines with J gene TRBJ2-1; TRBD2 agrees at 12 bases. The CDR3 contains 15 residues. Germline V gene sequence: CDR1 SGHRS, CDR2 YFSETQ. CDR3 sequence (DNA): TGTGCCAGCAGCTTAGGGACTAGCGGGTACAATGAGCAGTTCTTC. Its translation is CASSLGTSGYNEQFF. Together with reference TRBV5-1 and TRBJ2-1, the CDR3 gives the full variable domain: KAGVTQTPRYLIKTRGQQVTLSCSPISGHRSVSWYQQTPGQGLQFLFEYFSETQRNKGNFPGRFSGRQFSNSRSEMNVSTLELGDSALYLCASSLGTSGYNEQFFGPGTRLTVL.

This clonotype came up a few times. The rearrangement uses TRBV7-6 and TRBJ1-4; D possibly corresponds to TRBD1 (6 bases). With 0 bases removed from V and 0 bases from J, the gap between germline ends came to 14 bases. The CDR3 loop spans 18 amino acids. Looked up from germline, CDR1 is SGHVS and CDR2 is FNYEAQ. CDR3 bases: TGTGCCAGCAGCTTAGCGACTAGGGGGTTCGCAACTAATGAAAAACTGTTTTTT. This codes for CASSLATRGFATNEKLFF.

This clonotype occurred a few times. The chain joins TRBV12-3 or TRBV12-4 to TRBJ2-3; tentative D call: TRBD1 (6 bases). CDR3 length equals 13 residues. Trimming took off 8 bases at V and 0 bases at J, with 9 bases between the two ends. This CDR3 reads CASGQPSTDTQYF. The CDR3 DNA reads as TGTGCCAGCGGACAGCCTAGCACAGATACGCAGTATTTT.

J is TRBJ1-2 and V is TRBV7-2, with TRBD1 identical over 11 bases. Germline V gives CDR1 SGHTA, CDR2 FQGNSA. V dropped 2 bases and J dropped 3; count of bases not matched to a gene: 11. This CDR3 spans 18 amino acids. In DNA, the CDR3 is TGTGCCAGCAGCTTATGGTGGGACAGGGGGTCCTCTGACTATGGCTACACCTTC. Amino acids: CASSLWWDRGSSDYGYTF.

The genes are TRBV5-1 and TRBJ1-1; D uncertain. The CDR3 loop spans 12 amino acids. With 5 bases removed from V and 4 bases from J, the gap between germline ends came to 9 bases. Per the germline V gene, CDR1 is SGHRS and CDR2 is YFSETQ. The CDR3 DNA reads TGCGCCAGCAGAATCGACGGCACTGAAGCTTTCTTT. Protein product: CASRIDGTEAFF. Using reference TRBV5-1 and TRBJ1-1 for the parts outside the CDR3, the full variable domain is KAGVTQTPRYLIKTRGQQVTLSCSPISGHRSVSWYQQTPGQGLQFLFEYFSETQRNKGNFPGRFSGRQFSNSRSEMNVSTLELGDSALYLCASRIDGTEAFFGQGTRLTVV.

A few counts support this clonotype. The chain recombines TRBV29-1 with TRBJ1-3; no firm D call. The V end was cut by 3 bases, the J end by 4 bases, with 19 bases between. The CDR3 has 16 amino acids. Germline assignment: CDR1 SQVTM and CDR2 ANQGSEA. The CDR3 loop is CSVEEVGVEGGNTIYF. The CDR3 nucleotides read TGCAGCGTTGAGGAGGTGGGAGTGGAGGGAGGAAACACCATATATTTT.

This clonotype was seen more than once but under ten times. The V gene is TRBV6-6, the J gene TRBJ1-1; D is unclear. Germline V lookup: CDR1 MNHNY, CDR2 SVGAGI (reference sequence). Trimming removed 5 bases at V and 1 base at J, with 5 bases between. The CDR3 contains 12 residues. DNA of the CDR3: TGTGCCAGCAGTACCCAGAACACTGAAGCTTTCTTT. Translated: CASSTQNTEAFF.